A selection of T cell receptor beta chains follows, all from one sample in a study of breast tumors, draining lymph nodes, adjacent tissues. Each CDR3 protein gets one entry after TCRdb re-called the multiplex PCR reads with MiXCR. The sample has 200,000 to 250,000 distinct CDR3 sequences, approximately 31% seen once. Sequenced material: axillary lymph node tissue. These receptors were taken from a female donor with breast cancer. Some clones in this sample may be carry-over from other donors' samples. The conserved cysteine and the conserved F or W are not part of the CDR3 here.

cdr3_length v_call cdr3_aa
12 TRBV6-6 ASSYSRNPDTQY
15 TRBV15 ATSRDLGTGTGNTIY
12 TRBV30 AWQREGYTGELF
12 TRBV5-4 ASSLGPVGNTIY
17 TRBV7-3 ASSLTSVGTGLKTGELF
14 TRBV5-6 ASSSGQGDISGELF
12 TRBV28 ASSPGQGGNIQY
11 TRBV19 ASSPGGYGELF
13 TRBV5-6 ASSTRTGPSNEQF
14 TRBV5-1 ASSLGVQAGGNEQF
14 TRBV6-5 ASSYSRPSSGNTIY
14 TRBV11-1 ASRDRRDRGTNVLT
13 TRBV6-5 ASTRTSGTYNEQF
11 TRBV20-1 SARRERNQPQH
12 TRBV7-2 ASIGYPSGNTIY
15 TRBV24-1 ATSDSGAGEINSPLH
13 TRBV28 ASSYQTGSNYEQY
15 TRBV20-1 SARDLAKQGRNSPLH
12 TRBV12-3/TRBV12-4 ASSRRGGRETQH
14 TRBV15 ATSRPAGDRDQPQH
14 TRBV5-1 ASSLAGDRGSYGYT
14 TRBV7-2 ASSYGLAGLADTQY